These 32 T cell receptor beta chains were all obtained from the same sample, sequenced in a study of cytomegalovirus exposure and HLA in healthy donors. With 60 Vbeta and 13 Jbeta primers, the PCR was carried out. Measured with immunoSEQ multiplex PCR; TCRdb has only the in-frame clones, and not every one. The sample has 200,000 or so clones. The sample consisted of PBMCs. The source of these receptors is a boy aged 10-17 years in good health and CMV-seronegative.

This chain links TRBV30 with TRBJ2-3, with 7 bases identical to TRBD1. The CDR3 has 17 residues. The germline gives CDR1 GTSNPN, CDR2 SVGIG (reference sequence). The trim removed 2 bases at V and 0 bases at J, leaving 11 bases unmatched. The CDR3 here is CAWSKDRAYTSTDTQYF. The DNA of the CDR3 is TGTGCCTGGAGTAAAGACAGGGCTTACACTAGCACAGATACGCAGTATTTT.

The chain recombines TRBV4-1 with TRBJ1-1; no clear D. The V end lost 1 base, the J end lost 4 bases, and 16 bases lay between the germline ends. The V gene's germline CDR1 is MGHRA and CDR2 YSYEKL. This CDR3 spans 16 amino acids. CDR3 DNA: TGCGCCAGCAGCCAAGGGCCGTATTGGGCTGCCACTGAAGCTTTCTTT. As protein: CASSQGPYWAATEAFF.

The chain uses TRBV30 and TRBJ2-5, with 8 bases matching TRBD1. The CDR3 contains 14 residues. V shed 4 bases, J shed 5 bases, and the junction held 9 bases outside the gene matches. Germline-derived CDR1 and CDR2 are GTSNPN and SVGIG (reference sequence). The CDR3 region is CAWTTGGTSETQYF. The CDR3 coding sequence is TGTGCCTGGACTACAGGGGGGACTTCTGAGACCCAGTACTTC.

V gene TRBV18 combines with J gene TRBJ1-2, with TRBD1 matching 7 bases. The CDR3 contains 14 residues. Germline CDR1 is KGHSH and CDR2 is LQKENI. The J segment lost 8 bases and the V segment lost 5 bases, leaving 11 bases of the junction unmatched. CDR3 in DNA: TGTGCCAGCTCAGCTACTAACAGGGGAGAGGGCTACACCTTC. It codes for CASSATNRGEGYTF.

The rearrangement uses TRBV30 and TRBJ1-3; D is unresolved. The V end lost 4 bases, the J end lost 4 bases, and 11 bases lay between the germline ends. Germline V gives CDR1 GTSNPN, CDR2 SVGIG (reference sequence). The CDR3 spans 13 residues. The CDR3 bases are TGTGCCTGGACCCCGTCGGGGGGAAACACCATATATTTT. Residues: CAWTPSGGNTIYF. Full variable domain (rest looked up from reference TRBV30 and TRBJ1-3): SQTIHQWPATLVQPVGSPLSLECTVEGTSNPNLYWYRQAAGRGLQLLFYSVGIGQISSEVPQNLSASRPQDRQFILSSKKLLLSDSGFYLCAWTPSGGNTIYFGEGSWLTVV.

The chain recombines TRBV5-5 with TRBJ1-2; D perhaps matches TRBD1 (6 bases). V was trimmed by 4 bases and J by 2 bases, leaving 15 bases between them. CDR3 size: 15 residues. CDR1 is SGHKS and CDR2 is YYEKEE in the germline V gene (reference sequence). CDR3 nucleotides: TGTGCCAGCAGCCCCGCAGGGACACTGAACTATGGCTACACCTTC. Protein: CASSPAGTLNYGYTF. The variable domain in full, completed from reference TRBV5-5 and TRBJ1-2, reads DAGVTQSPTHLIKTRGQQVTLRCSPISGHKSVSWYQQVLGQGPQFIFQYYEKEERGRGNFPDRFSARQFPNYSSELNVNALLLGDSALYLCASSPAGTLNYGYTFGSGTRLTVV.

The chain links TRBV29-1 to TRBJ1-1; D perhaps matches TRBD1 (5 bases). Looked up from germline, CDR1 is SQVTM and CDR2 is ANQGSEA. The CDR3 runs 14 residues. CDR3 nucleotide sequence: TGCAGAGCTGACCCGGGGCGGGAGAACACTGAAGCTTTCTTT. It encodes CRADPGRENTEAFF.

V is TRBV19 and J is TRBJ2-3; TRBD1 matches at 7 bases. CDR1 is LNHDA, CDR2 SQIVND, per germline (reference sequence). V trimming: 5 bases; J trimming: 8 bases; junction bases outside the gene matches: 10. The CDR3 extends over 14 amino acids. CDR3 in amino acids: CASSLQGDAGTQYF. In nucleotides, the CDR3 is TGTGCCAGTAGTCTTCAGGGGGATGCCGGTACGCAGTATTTT.

CDR3 in DNA: TGTGCCAGCAGTGACCAGTACCAAGAGACCCAGTACTTC. Translated, it gives CASSDQYQETQYF. V is TRBV6-1 and J is TRBJ2-5, with D uncertain. The CDR3 has 13 amino acids. Between the trimmed V and J ends, which lost 3 bases and 0 bases, there was a span of 5 bases. Germline V gives CDR1 MNHNS, CDR2 SASEGT.

The CDR3 nucleotides read TGTGCCAGCAGCCAAGAAAGGGGGGGGGCAGATACGCAGTATTTT. This codes for CASSQERGGADTQYF. The chain links TRBV4-2 to TRBJ2-3; maybe TRBD2 (7 bases). The CDR3 is 15 amino acids. The V gene's germline CDR1 is LGHNA and CDR2 YNFKEQ. Trimming cost V 0 bases and J 4 bases, with 11 bases left between them.

This chain joins TRBV2 and TRBJ1-1, with a possible D match to TRBD1 (6 bases). Germline CDR1 SNHLY, CDR2 FYNNEI. V gave up 6 bases and J gave up 5 bases, with 16 bases separating them. CDR3 length: 14 amino acids. CDR3 bases: TGTGCCAGCAGGTCCGGGGGGGCGCAGACTGAAGCTTTCTTT. Amino acid sequence: CASRSGGAQTEAFF.

The gene calls are TRBV7-9 and TRBJ2-1; the match to TRBD1 covers 7 bases. The CDR3 covers 14 residues. Per the germline V gene, CDR1 is SEHNR and CDR2 is FQNEAQ (reference sequence). Unmatched junction bases numbered 9, after V lost 5 bases and J lost 8 bases. For the CDR3, the DNA is TGTGCCAGCAGCCTCGGACAGGTCGGCGATGAGCAGTTCTTC. Its protein product is CASSLGQVGDEQFF.

The rearrangement links TRBV28 to TRBJ1-2; no firm D call. Germline values: CDR1 MDHEN, CDR2 SYDVKM. V shed 3 bases and J shed 8 bases, with 10 bases lying between them. The CDR3 is 12 residues long. The CDR3, as DNA: TGTGCCAGCAGTTTGGGGAGGTCGGGCTACACCTTC. Protein sequence: CASSLGRSGYTF.

This chain uses TRBV2 with TRBJ2-5, with D perhaps TRBD1 (5 bases). The germline V and J ends were trimmed by 7 bases and 3 bases, with 15 bases remaining between them. Germline V gives CDR1 SNHLY, CDR2 FYNNEI. The CDR3 totals 14 residues. The CDR3 here is CASKKAGREETQYF. Written as DNA, the CDR3 is TGTGCCAGCAAAAAGGCAGGGCGAGAAGAGACCCAGTACTTC.

The chain is built from TRBV19 and TRBJ1-2, with D maybe TRBD1 (5 bases). The CDR3 contains 15 residues. Trimming shortened V by 7 bases and J by 2 bases, and 17 bases separated the two germline ends. The germline V gene encodes CDR1 LNHDA and CDR2 SQIVND (reference sequence). The CDR3 is CASTQGRALNYGYTF. CDR3 nucleotides: TGTGCCAGTACGCAGGGCCGGGCCTTGAACTATGGCTACACCTTC. The whole variable domain, remainder taken from reference TRBV19 and TRBJ1-2, is DGGITQSPKYLFRKEGQNVTLSCEQNLNHDAMYWYRQDPGQGLRLIYYSQIVNDFQKGDIAEGYSVSREKKESFPLTVTSAQKNPTAFYLCASTQGRALNYGYTFGSGTRLTVV.

V usage is TRBV4-1 and J usage is TRBJ1-1; D possibly corresponds to TRBD1 (5 bases). This CDR3 is built from 13 residues. V shed 0 bases and J shed 10 bases, with 12 bases lying between them. Germline CDR1 MGHRA, CDR2 YSYEKL. CDR3 DNA sequence: TGCGCCAGCAGCCAAGATGGGAAGGGGCGAGCTTTCTTT. Protein: CASSQDGKGRAFF.

The chain links TRBV4-3 to TRBJ2-1, with TRBD2 identical over 11 bases. Germline lookup yields CDR1 LGHNA and CDR2 YSLEER. The V gene end was trimmed by 4 bases and the J gene end by 8 bases; junction bases not matched to a gene: 13. The CDR3 length is 17 residues. The CDR3 DNA is TGCGCCAGCAGCCTACCCCCTAGCGGGGGGCCCCTGGATGAGCAGTTCTTC. Translation gives CASSLPPSGGPLDEQFF.

J is TRBJ2-7 and V is TRBV4-2; TRBD2 aligns across 13 bases. Germline-derived CDR1 and CDR2 are LGHNA and YNFKEQ. After removal of 2 bases from V and 2 bases from J, the junction contained 3 bases not matched to a gene. CDR3 length equals 16 residues. This CDR3 reads CASSQPTSGGPYEQYF. CDR3 nucleotides: TGTGCCAGCAGCCAACCGACTAGCGGGGGGCCCTACGAGCAGTACTTC.

This chain connects TRBV7-3 to TRBJ1-2; a possible D gene is TRBD1 (5 bases). The CDR3 runs to 13 residues. Germline CDR1 and CDR2: SGHTA and FQGTGA. Trimming stripped 2 bases from V and 4 bases from J, with 8 bases between. As DNA, the CDR3 is TGTGCCAGCAGCTTAGGGGCTGCCTATGGCTACACCTTC. It codes for CASSLGAAYGYTF.

The rearrangement uses TRBV7-9 and TRBJ1-2; 7 bases are a match to TRBD1. Per the germline V gene, CDR1 is SEHNR and CDR2 is FQNEAQ (reference sequence). This CDR3 comprises 14 residues. The V gene end was trimmed by 5 bases and the J gene end by 6 bases; junction bases not matched to a gene: 9. The chain's CDR3 is CASSPSGGFDGYTF. CDR3 nucleotide sequence: TGTGCCAGCAGCCCCTCAGGGGGATTCGATGGCTACACCTTC.

CDR3 amino acids: CASSDEGGRGQPQHF. CDR3 nucleotides: TGTGCCAGCAGCGATGAAGGGGGTCGGGGTCAGCCCCAGCATTTT. The J gene is TRBJ1-5, the V gene TRBV2, with D tentatively TRBD1 (6 bases). CDR1 is SNHLY and CDR2 is FYNNEI in the germline V gene. This CDR3 comprises 15 residues. With 6 bases removed from V and 6 bases from J, the gap between germline ends came to 18 bases.

The chain uses TRBV30 and TRBJ1-6; tentatively, D is TRBD1 (5 bases). The germline CDR1 and CDR2 sequences are GTSNPN and SVGIG (reference sequence). This CDR3 is 12 amino acids long. The ends were cut back, 2 bases at V and 13 bases at J, with 12 bases in the middle. The CDR3: CAWSPAGFPLHF. The CDR3, as DNA: TGTGCCTGGAGTCCGGCAGGGTTCCCCCTCCACTTT.

This rearrangement joins TRBV7-3 to TRBJ2-1; 7 nucleotides align to TRBD1. The CDR3 totals 12 residues. Unmatched junction bases numbered 4, after V lost 4 bases and J lost 10 bases. Per germline, CDR1 SGHTA and CDR2 FQGTGA. CDR3 nucleotides: TGTGCCAGCAGCTCCGACAGGGAAGAGCAGTTCTTC. It codes for CASSSDREEQFF. Full variable domain (outside the CDR3, taken from reference TRBV7-3 and TRBJ2-1): GAGVSQTPSNKVTEKGKYVELRCDPISGHTALYWYRQSLGQGPEFLIYFQGTGAADDSGLPNDRFFAVRPEGSVSTLKIQRTERGDSAVYLCASSSDREEQFFGPGTRLTVL.

The chain couples TRBV9 to TRBJ2-3; 13 bases are shared with TRBD2. This CDR3 spans 15 amino acids. The ends lost 3 bases at V and 6 bases at J; junction bases unmatched: 4. Looked up from germline, CDR1 is SGDLS and CDR2 is YYNGEE. This CDR3 reads CASSAGTSGEDTQYF. CDR3 sequence (DNA): TGTGCCAGCAGCGCAGGGACTAGCGGGGAGGATACGCAGTATTTT.

Details on this clone: The identical CDR3 is also encoded by other nucleotide sequences in the sample. The chain carries TRBV7-9 and TRBJ1-2; possibly TRBD1 for D (6 bases). This CDR3 is 13 amino acids long. Looked up from germline, CDR1 is SEHNR and CDR2 is FQNEAQ (reference sequence). Trimming left V 5 bases short and J 4 bases short, with 11 bases between. CDR3 DNA: TGTGCCAGCAGCCTGGGACAAACCTATGGCTACACCTTC. This translates into CASSLGQTYGYTF. Full variable domain (missing parts from reference TRBV7-9 and TRBJ1-2): DTGVSQNPRHKITKRGQNVTFRCDPISEHNRLYWYRQTLGQGPEFLTYFQNEAQLEKSRLLSDRFSAERPKGSFSTLEIQRTEQGDSAMYLCASSLGQTYGYTFGSGTRLTVV.

The chain recombines TRBV27 with TRBJ1-3, with 8 bases aligning to TRBD1. The CDR3 contains 15 residues. The ends lost 5 bases at V and 4 bases at J; junction bases unmatched: 7. Germline V gene data show CDR1 as MNHEY and CDR2 as SMNVEV (reference sequence). CDR3 region: CASSRDRTPGNTIYF. In DNA, the CDR3 is TGTGCCAGCAGTCGGGACAGGACGCCCGGAAACACCATATATTTT.

The chain carries TRBV11-3 and TRBJ2-2; the match to TRBD2 covers 9 bases. Looked up from germline, CDR1 is SGHNT and CDR2 is YENEEA. CDR3 length: 15 residues. J gave up 4 bases and V 6 bases, and 6 bases lay outside the gene matches. CDR3 amino acids: CASRRTSDGTGELFF. The CDR3 DNA reads as TGTGCCAGCAGGAGGACTAGCGATGGCACCGGGGAGCTGTTTTTT.

The CDR3 DNA reads TGTGCCAGCAGGGGGCGGGGCCTCTATGGCTACACCTTC. Protein product: CASRGRGLYGYTF. This chain uses TRBV2 with TRBJ1-2; a possible D gene is TRBD1 (5 bases). There are 13 residues in the CDR3. V was clipped by 6 bases and J by 4 bases, with 12 bases between them. Germline CDR1 is SNHLY and CDR2 is FYNNEI. The complete variable domain, with remaining parts taken from reference TRBV2 and TRBJ1-2, reads EPEVTQTPSHQVTQMGQEVILRCVPISNHLYFYWYRQILGQKVEFLVSFYNNEISEKSEIFDDQFSVERPDGSNFTLKIRSTKLEDSAMYFCASRGRGLYGYTFGSGTRLTVV.

The J gene is TRBJ2-3, the V gene TRBV11-2; TRBD2 agrees at 14 bases. The length of the CDR3 is 17 residues. Germline assignment: CDR1 SGHAT and CDR2 FQNNGV. With V trimmed by 3 bases and J by 1 base, 3 bases remained unmatched. CDR3 DNA: TGTGCCAGCAGCTTGGGACTAGCGGGGGCCGGCACAGATACGCAGTATTTT. Translation gives CASSLGLAGAGTDTQYF.

This chain uses TRBV27 with TRBJ1-1; possibly TRBD1 for D (6 bases). The CDR3 has 14 amino acids. Trimming stripped 4 bases from V and 2 bases from J, with 11 bases between. Per germline, CDR1 MNHEY and CDR2 SMNVEV (reference sequence). DNA for the CDR3: TGTGCCAGCAGTTCCCGGACAGTAAACACTGAAGCTTTCTTT. Protein product: CASSSRTVNTEAFF.

This sequence joins TRBV9 and TRBJ2-5; 9 bases map to TRBD2. V was clipped by 2 bases and J by 4 bases; unmatched bases: 9. The germline V gene has CDR1 SGDLS and CDR2 YYNGEE. CDR3 length equals 16 residues. CDR3 sequence (DNA): TGTGCCAGCAGCGTGGGATCTAGCGGGGTTTTAGAGACCCAGTACTTC. Translated, it gives CASSVGSSGVLETQYF. Looking up the rest from reference TRBV9 and TRBJ2-5 gives the full variable domain: DSGVTQTPKHLITATGQRVTLRCSPRSGDLSVYWYQQSLDQGLQFLIQYYNGEERAKGNILERFSAQQFPDLHSELNLSSLELGDSALYFCASSVGSSGVLETQYFGPGTRLLVL.

V usage is TRBV5-1 and J usage is TRBJ1-2, with 9 bases matching TRBD1. The V segment lost 5 bases and the J segment 4 bases; nucleotides outside the gene matches: 6. Germline CDR1 and CDR2: SGHRS and YFSETQ. There are 14 residues in the CDR3. CDR3 coding DNA: TGCGCCAGCAGTCCCGGGACAGGGAGCTATGGCTACACCTTC. It translates to CASSPGTGSYGYTF.